The sequence of this T cell receptor (beta chain) was determined in a study of shared clonotypes between healthy human individuals. For the study at large: Each donor's CD8 memory used one plate, CD8 naive two, each CD4 subset three.

The naive CD8 subset, CD45RO-negative cells positively selected for CCR7, excluded terminally differentiated effector memory CD45RA+ cells. V was cut by 2 bases and J by 0 bases, with 9 bases left in between. Germline V gene lookup returns CDR1 SGHTA and CDR2 FQGNSA. The CDR3 totals 15 residues. The data were produced by immunoSEQ multiplex PCR, yet TCRdb's version contains in-frame clones alone and is incomplete. In the table there are about 2.2 million clones, around 93% of which are singletons. The clonotype was recovered from a man younger than 30 in good health. Some clones in this sample may be carry-over from other donors' samples. The chain links TRBV7-2 to TRBJ2-3; D is uncertain. Sequences were obtained from naive CD8+ T cells from PBMCs. CDR3 in amino acids: CASSLLEVSTDTQYF. As DNA, the CDR3 is TGTGCCAGCAGCTTACTAGAAGTAAGCACAGATACGCAGTATTTT.